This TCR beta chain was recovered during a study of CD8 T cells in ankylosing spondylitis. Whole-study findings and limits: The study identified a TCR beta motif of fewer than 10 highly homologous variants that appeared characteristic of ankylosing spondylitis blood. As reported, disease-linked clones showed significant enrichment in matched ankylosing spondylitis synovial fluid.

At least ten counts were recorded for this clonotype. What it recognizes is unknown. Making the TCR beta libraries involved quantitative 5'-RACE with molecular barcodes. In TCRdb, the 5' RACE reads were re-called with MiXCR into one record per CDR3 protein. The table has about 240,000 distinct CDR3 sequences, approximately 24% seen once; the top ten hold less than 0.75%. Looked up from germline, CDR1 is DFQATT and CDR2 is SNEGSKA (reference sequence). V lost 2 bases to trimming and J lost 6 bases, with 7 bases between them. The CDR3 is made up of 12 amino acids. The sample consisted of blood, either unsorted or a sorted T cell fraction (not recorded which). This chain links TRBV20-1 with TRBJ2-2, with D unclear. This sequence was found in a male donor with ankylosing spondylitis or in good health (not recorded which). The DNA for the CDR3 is TGCAGTGCTAGAACGACCCCCGGGGAGCTGTTTTTT. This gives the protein CSARTTPGELFF.